Listed below are T cell receptor beta chains from one sample, sequenced in a study of blood T cell repertoires in COVID-19. Repertoires were generated with immunoSEQ multiplex PCR, while TCRdb's copy carries only in-frame clones and drops some. This table holds nearly 250,000 clones, approximately 90% found once. Sequencing used PBMCs or T cells enriched from blood (not recorded which). The receptors stem from a man in his fifties or sixties who had been exposed to COVID-19. Each CDR3 is given with its conserved first and last residue. The D gene is left open where the match is weak. Only part of the rows carry a size: once, few, many, or a class if the clone is expanded.

abundance,v_gene,d_gene,len,j_gene,CDR3aa,CDR3nt
-,TRBV29-1,TRBD1,14,TRBJ2-5,CSVDDRGFGQTQYF,TGCAGCGTTGATGACAGGGGGTTTGGGCAGACCCAGTACTTC
-,TRBV4-2,TRBD2,15,TRBJ2-2,CASSPTRGGDGELFF,TGTGCCAGCAGCCCAACCCGGGGGGGCGACGGGGAGCTGTTTTTT
-,TRBV4-1,-,15,TRBJ1-5,CASSQDAKGSQPQHF,TGCGCCAGCAGCCAAGATGCCAAAGGGAGTCAGCCCCAGCATTTT
-,TRBV7-2,TRBD1,15,TRBJ2-2,CASSLGQGYTGELFF,TGTGCCAGCAGCTTAGGACAGGGGTACACCGGGGAGCTGTTTTTT
-,TRBV11-2,TRBD1,16,TRBJ2-3,CASSSQRTGGTDTQYF,TGTGCCAGCAGCTCCCAAAGGACAGGGGGCACAGATACGCAGTATTTT
-,TRBV5-1,TRBD2,15,TRBJ2-3,CASGIAGPSTDTQYF,TGCGCCAGCGGAATAGCGGGACCTAGCACAGATACGCAGTATTTT
few,TRBV28,-,15,TRBJ1-5,CASTGQSGENQPQHF,TGTGCCAGCACCGGACAGTCAGGAGAAAATCAGCCCCAGCATTTT
-,TRBV3-1/TRBV3-2,TRBD1,15,TRBJ1-4,CASSNRGRSNEKLFF,TGTGCCAGCAGCAACAGGGGTCGGTCTAATGAAAAACTGTTTTTT
-,TRBV19,-,14,TRBJ1-1,CASSPLDRNTEAFF,TGTGCCAGTAGTCCCCTGGACAGGAACACTGAAGCTTTCTTT
-,TRBV5-1,TRBD1,15,TRBJ1-4,CASSFGQGTNEKLFF,TGCGCCAGCAGCTTTGGACAGGGTACTAATGAAAAACTGTTTTTT
-,TRBV5-6,TRBD1,14,TRBJ2-1,CASSFQQGWNEQFF,TGTGCCAGCAGCTTTCAACAGGGGTGGAATGAGCAGTTCTTC
once,TRBV19,TRBD1,17,TRBJ1-3,CASSILRTGNSGNTIYF,TGTGCCAGTAGTATACTCCGGACAGGGAACTCTGGAAACACCATATATTTT
-,TRBV19,-,15,TRBJ2-2,CASRTDRFNTGELFF,TGTGCCAGTAGGACCGACAGGTTTAACACCGGGGAGCTGTTTTTT
-,TRBV4-2,TRBD1,16,TRBJ1-1,CASSQVGTAMNTEAFF,TGTGCCAGCAGCCAGGTTGGGACAGCCATGAACACTGAAGCTTTCTTT
-,TRBV5-1,TRBD2,16,TRBJ2-1,CASSFLAGGSYNEQFF,TGCGCCAGCAGCTTCCTAGCGGGGGGCTCCTACAATGAGCAGTTCTTC
-,TRBV5-1,-,15,TRBJ1-5,CASSLDASSNQPQHF,TGCGCCAGCAGCTTAGACGCTAGTAGCAATCAGCCCCAGCATTTT
once,TRBV5-1,TRBD1,15,TRBJ1-6,CASSHGTGGSSPLHF,TGCGCCAGCAGCCATGGGACAGGGGGCAGTTCACCCCTCCACTTT
once,TRBV6-5,TRBD1,15,TRBJ2-5,CASSYPGQGIETQYF,TGTGCCAGCAGTTACCCTGGACAGGGGATAGAGACCCAGTACTTC